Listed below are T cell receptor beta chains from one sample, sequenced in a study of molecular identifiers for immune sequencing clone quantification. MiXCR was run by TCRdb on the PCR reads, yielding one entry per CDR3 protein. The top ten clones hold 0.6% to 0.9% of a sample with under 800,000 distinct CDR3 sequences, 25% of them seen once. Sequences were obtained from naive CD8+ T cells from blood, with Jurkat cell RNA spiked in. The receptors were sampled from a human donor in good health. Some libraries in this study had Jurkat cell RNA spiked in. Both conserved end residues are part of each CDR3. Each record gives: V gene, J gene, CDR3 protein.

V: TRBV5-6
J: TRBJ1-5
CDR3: CASSLMEAGQPQHF

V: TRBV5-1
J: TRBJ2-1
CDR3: CASSLSGWGNEQFF

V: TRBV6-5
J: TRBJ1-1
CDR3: CASSYPGGNTEAFF

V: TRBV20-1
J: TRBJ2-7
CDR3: CSASDLGYEQYF

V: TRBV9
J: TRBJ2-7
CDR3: CASSGTPGTAGREQYF

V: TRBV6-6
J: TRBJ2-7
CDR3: CASSEDFYEQYF

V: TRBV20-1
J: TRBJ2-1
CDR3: CSARGKLAGVSNEQFF

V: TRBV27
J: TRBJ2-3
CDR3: CASSLSWPYTDTQYF

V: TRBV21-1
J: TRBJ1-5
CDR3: CASSLTAGRGEQPQHF

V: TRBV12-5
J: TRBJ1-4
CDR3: CASGLETLRGFSF

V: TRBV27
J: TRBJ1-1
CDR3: CASSVTDNTEAFF

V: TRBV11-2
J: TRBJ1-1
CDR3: CASSLGRTAGGSEAFF

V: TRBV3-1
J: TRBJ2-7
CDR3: CASSHNPWDYEQYF

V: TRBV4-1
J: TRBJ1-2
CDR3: CASSQVSDFQPYGYTF

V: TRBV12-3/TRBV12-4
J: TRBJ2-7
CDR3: CASSLASAAYELYF

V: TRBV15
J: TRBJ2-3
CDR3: CATSRDWLAGPTDTQYF

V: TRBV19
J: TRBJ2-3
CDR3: CASSRLVIADTQYF

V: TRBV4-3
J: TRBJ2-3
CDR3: CASSPGANTDTQYF

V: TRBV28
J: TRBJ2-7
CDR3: CASGYEGVRSYEQYF

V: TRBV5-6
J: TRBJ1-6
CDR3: CASSWGTGSYNSPLHF

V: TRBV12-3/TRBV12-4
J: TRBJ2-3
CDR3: CASSSNAWAPGQGIADTQYF

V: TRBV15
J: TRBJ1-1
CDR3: CATSPQSGTVTEAFF

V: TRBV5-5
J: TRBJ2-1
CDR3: CASSLDHAGAGREQFF

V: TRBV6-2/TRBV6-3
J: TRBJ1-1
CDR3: CASSYPADSNTEAFF

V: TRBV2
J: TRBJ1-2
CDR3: CASSGWTLGGYTF

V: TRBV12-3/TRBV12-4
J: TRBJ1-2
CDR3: CASSYTPSLTGGNNYGYTF

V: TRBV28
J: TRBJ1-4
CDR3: CASSPYLLGESTNEKLYF

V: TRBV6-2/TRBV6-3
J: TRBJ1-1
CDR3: CASSYSRPTGTGGTEALF

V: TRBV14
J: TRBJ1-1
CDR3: CASSQQGVFGTEAFF

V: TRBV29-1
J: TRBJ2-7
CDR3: CSVVLAGDYEQYF

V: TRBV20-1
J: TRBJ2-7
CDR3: CSATTYAYEQYF

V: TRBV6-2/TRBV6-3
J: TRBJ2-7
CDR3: CAGSPGTYYEQYF

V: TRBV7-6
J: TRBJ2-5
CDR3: CASSEGRQTQYF

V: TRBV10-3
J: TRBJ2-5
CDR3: CAISDGLQETQYF

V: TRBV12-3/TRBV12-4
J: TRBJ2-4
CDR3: CASSFLVQGRSDIQYF

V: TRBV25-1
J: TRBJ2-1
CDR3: CASSLSGPLGYNEQFF

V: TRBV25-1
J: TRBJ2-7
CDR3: CASSATGQGPYEQYF

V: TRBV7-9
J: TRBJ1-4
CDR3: CASSLVSPGLREKLFF

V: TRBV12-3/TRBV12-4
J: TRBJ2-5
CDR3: CASKSDSGETQYF